One sample yielded the 24 T cell receptor beta chains listed below, sequenced in a study of beta chain features in type 1 diabetes. The whole isolated RNA underwent reverse transcription, so sequencing captured expressed TCRB transcripts. Assay: immunoSEQ multiplex PCR; the TCRdb copy retains only in-frame clones and omits some. In the table there are around 500,000 clones, over 10% of which are singletons. Input material: naive CD4+ T cells from blood. Receptors originate from a young woman in good health.

This clone has more than one count but fewer than ten. The chain is built from TRBV6-5 and TRBJ2-3; 13 bases fit TRBD2. CDR1 and CDR2 from the germline V gene are MNHEY and SVGAGI. The V segment lost 5 bases and the J segment 5 bases; nucleotides outside the gene matches: 4. CDR3 length: 15 residues. CDR3 in DNA: TGTGCCAGCAGTAAGACTAGCGGGAGGAGAGATACGCAGTATTTT. Residues: CASSKTSGRRDTQYF.

Worth noting for this clone: Within the sample, other DNA sequences also encode this same CDR3. The chain recombines TRBV29-1 with TRBJ1-5; D remains ambiguous. CDR3 length: 12 residues. V lost 4 bases and J 4 bases, leaving 8 bases between the germline ends. The germline CDR1 and CDR2 sequences are SQVTM and ANQGSEA. The CDR3 bases are TGCAGCGTTGGGGGAGGAAATCAGCCCCAGCATTTT. It encodes CSVGGGNQPQHF.

This clone was counted only a few times. The DNA of the CDR3 is TGTGCCAGCAGGTTGACTAGCGGCACCTACGAGCAGTACTTC. Its protein product is CASRLTSGTYEQYF. The chain couples TRBV7-2 to TRBJ2-7; 9 nucleotides match TRBD2. This CDR3 comprises 14 residues. In germline, CDR1 is SGHTA, CDR2 FQGNSA. V was pared by 6 bases and J by 2 bases, with 5 bases of the junction left unmatched.

This clone has just a few counts. Different DNA sequences within this sample yield the same CDR3. CDR3 sequence (DNA): TGTGCCAGCAGCTTAAGGCGCGGGGGCACAGATACGCAGTATTTT. Its translation is CASSLRRGGTDTQYF. The chain links TRBV7-2 to TRBJ2-3; D may be TRBD2 (6 bases). This CDR3 comprises 15 residues. Germline assignment: CDR1 SGHTA and CDR2 FQGNSA. V was trimmed by 2 bases and J by 1 base, leaving 10 bases between them.

The V gene is TRBV11-2, the J gene TRBJ1-6, with unresolved D. The CDR3 is 15 residues long. CDR1 SGHAT and CDR2 FQNNGV come from the germline V gene. V shed 6 bases and J shed 7 bases, with 16 bases lying between them. The DNA for the CDR3 is TGTGCCAGCAGACACCCTTTTGGTCGCAATTCACCCCTCCACTTT. Translating gives CASRHPFGRNSPLHF.

There are a few counts of this clone. The V call is TRBV29-1, the J call TRBJ1-4, with TRBD1 matching 8 bases. CDR1 and CDR2 (germline): SQVTM, ANQGSEA. V was pared by 5 bases and J by 6 bases, with 5 bases of the junction left unmatched. The CDR3 runs 13 residues. DNA of the CDR3: TGCAGCGTTCGCTCAGGGGGCGATGAAAAACTGTTTTTT. Amino acid sequence: CSVRSGGDEKLFF.

In this sample, this clone turned up a few times. The rearrangement joins TRBV9 to TRBJ2-2; D may be TRBD1 (6 bases). Germline CDR1 reads SGDLS; CDR2 reads YYNGEE. V lost 4 bases, J lost 3 bases, and 10 bases lay in between. CDR3 length equals 14 residues. CDR3 bases: TGTGCCAGCAGCCGTCAGGGGCACACCGGGGAGCTGTTTTTT. The encoded protein is CASSRQGHTGELFF.

There are a few counts of this clone. The genes are TRBV13 and TRBJ2-5, with 11 bases that match TRBD1. The CDR3 contains 14 residues. J was trimmed by 4 bases and V by 4 bases; bases with no gene match: 2. The germline CDR1 and CDR2 sequences are PRHDT and FYEKMQ (reference sequence). Written as DNA, the CDR3 is TGTGCCAGCAGCTGGACAGGGGGCGGAGAGACCCAGTACTTC. Translated: CASSWTGGGETQYF.

The genes are TRBV4-1 and TRBJ2-2; no clear D gene. Germline values: CDR1 MGHRA, CDR2 YSYEKL. CDR3 length: 13 amino acids. V shed 4 bases and J shed 6 bases, with 9 bases lying between them. The CDR3 loop is CASSRALSGELFF. The DNA for the CDR3 is TGCGCCAGCAGCCGCGCTCTGTCCGGGGAGCTGTTTTTT.

This chain connects TRBV4-3 to TRBJ2-3, with TRBD2 as a possible D gene (5 bases). This CDR3 has 16 amino acids. V was pared by 0 bases and J by 5 bases, with 15 bases between. Germline loops: CDR1 LGHNA, CDR2 YSLEER. CDR3 in amino acids: CASSQDFQILGDTQYF. Here the CDR3 DNA reads TGCGCCAGCAGCCAAGATTTCCAGATACTAGGAGATACGCAGTATTTT.

There are a few counts of this clone. The V call is TRBV11-3, the J call TRBJ1-1; 10 nucleotides match TRBD1. CDR1 and CDR2 from the germline V gene are SGHNT and YENEEA. The length of the CDR3 is 15 residues. The V gene end was trimmed by 5 bases and the J gene end by 2 bases; junction bases not matched to a gene: 5. The chain's CDR3 is CASSTGQGENTEAFF. For the CDR3, the DNA is TGTGCCAGCAGCACCGGACAGGGGGAAAACACTGAAGCTTTCTTT.

This clone was counted a few times. The chain employs TRBV11-1 and TRBJ2-1; possibly TRBD1 for D (6 bases). Germline loops: CDR1 SGHAT, CDR2 FQDESV (reference sequence). The V end was cut by 1 base, the J end by 0 bases, with 10 bases between. The CDR3 runs to 16 residues. This CDR3 reads CASSLGGGGSYNEQFF. CDR3 bases: TGTGCCAGCAGCTTAGGTGGGGGCGGCTCCTACAATGAGCAGTTCTTC.

J is TRBJ2-1 and V is TRBV9; 11 nucleotides match TRBD2. The CDR3 runs to 16 residues. Germline V lookup: CDR1 SGDLS, CDR2 YYNGEE. With V trimmed by 4 bases and J by 6 bases, 9 bases remained unmatched. The CDR3 bases are TGTGCCAGCAGCTTCACCGGGACTAGCGGATTCAATGAGCAGTTCTTC. Encoded protein: CASSFTGTSGFNEQFF.

The chain uses TRBV5-1 and TRBJ1-1; D is undetermined. V lost 0 bases and J 6 bases, leaving 12 bases between the germline ends. The CDR3 consists of 14 residues. Germline V CDR1 and CDR2: SGHRS, YFSETQ. CDR3 in amino acids: CASSLVVDQSEAFF. CDR3 DNA sequence: TGCGCCAGCAGCTTGGTGGTTGACCAATCTGAAGCTTTCTTT.

Regarding this clone: The same CDR3 arises from other DNA sequences in this sample as well. The rearrangement uses TRBV4-3 and TRBJ2-5; D uncertain. CDR1 and CDR2 from the germline V gene are LGHNA and YSLEER. The CDR3 has 12 residues. Trimming took 0 bases from V and 5 from J, leaving 4 bases between them. DNA of the CDR3: TGCGCCAGCAGCCAAGACAGGGAGACCCAGTACTTC. Translated: CASSQDRETQYF.

The genes are TRBV5-1 and TRBJ2-7; maybe TRBD1 (5 bases). With 0 bases removed from V and 5 bases from J, the gap between germline ends came to 9 bases. In germline, CDR1 is SGHRS, CDR2 YFSETQ. The CDR3 is 13 residues long. The CDR3 coding sequence is TGCGCCAGCAGCTTGGGAAGGGGAAACGAGCAGTACTTC. Its translation is CASSLGRGNEQYF. The variable domain in full, completed from reference TRBV5-1 and TRBJ2-7, reads KAGVTQTPRYLIKTRGQQVTLSCSPISGHRSVSWYQQTPGQGLQFLFEYFSETQRNKGNFPGRFSGRQFSNSRSEMNVSTLELGDSALYLCASSLGRGNEQYFGPGTRLTVT.

The sample holds a few counts of this clone. This chain links TRBV7-9 with TRBJ2-1; the match to TRBD1 covers 7 bases. This CDR3 spans 15 amino acids. The germline V gene has CDR1 SEHNR and CDR2 FQNEAQ (reference sequence). With 4 bases clipped from V and 1 base from J, the junction kept 4 bases outside the gene matches. The CDR3 loop reads CASSSKTGSYNEQFF. CDR3 coding DNA: TGTGCCAGCAGCTCCAAGACAGGGTCCTACAATGAGCAGTTCTTC.

A few counts support this clone. The CDR3 nucleotides read TGTGCCATCACGGGACAGGACCCCTACGAGCAGTACTTC. Translating it yields CAITGQDPYEQYF. V gene TRBV10-3 combines with J gene TRBJ2-7, with TRBD1 matching over 8 bases. J lost 2 bases, V lost 7 bases, and 4 bases had no gene match. There are 13 residues in the CDR3. Germline V lookup: CDR1 ENHRY, CDR2 SYGVKD.

This clone turned up a few times. The chain couples TRBV21-1 to TRBJ2-3; the table's D call of TRBD1 was not tested on the DNA. TRBV21-1 is flagged as a pseudogene. This CDR3 region has 14 residues. This chain's CDR3 is CASSKGVRADTQYF. In DNA form, the CDR3 reads TGTGCCAGCAGCAAAGGCGTCAGGGCAGATACGCAGTATTTT.

The chain recombines TRBV25-1 with TRBJ2-3; maybe TRBD2 (5 bases). Trimming took 5 bases from V and 3 from J, leaving 18 bases between them. Looked up from germline, CDR1 is MGHDK and CDR2 is SYGVNS. CDR3 size: 16 residues. CDR3 in amino acids: CASSKLGGLKTDTQYF. The CDR3 DNA reads as TGTGCCAGCAGTAAACTAGGAGGTCTCAAAACAGATACGCAGTATTTT. The complete variable domain, with remaining parts taken from reference TRBV25-1 and TRBJ2-3, reads EADIYQTPRYLVIGTGKKITLECSQTMGHDKMYWYQQDPGMELHLIHYSYGVNSTEKGDLSSESTVSRIRTEHFPLTLESARPSHTSQYLCASSKLGGLKTDTQYFGPGTRLTVL.

This clone was observed a handful of times. The rearrangement joins TRBV7-6 to TRBJ2-1, with 8 nucleotides matching TRBD2. The V gene end was trimmed by 10 bases and the J gene end by 2 bases; junction bases not matched to a gene: 7. This CDR3 comprises 14 residues. Germline V gene sequence: CDR1 SGHVS, CDR2 FNYEAQ. CDR3 residues: CATAGTRPYNEQFF. CDR3 DNA sequence: TGTGCCACTGCCGGGACTAGGCCCTACAATGAGCAGTTCTTC.

The chain joins TRBV29-1 to TRBJ2-2; D not resolved. This CDR3 has 13 residues. CDR1 SQVTM and CDR2 ANQGSEA come from the germline V gene. V was trimmed by 6 bases and J by 1 base, leaving 9 bases between them. CDR3 nucleotide sequence: TGCAGCGTAGGTAACAAGAACACCGGGGAGCTGTTTTTT. This sequence encodes CSVGNKNTGELFF.

This clone has only one observation. One base away lies a much larger clone, so this may be a sequencing read error. Other DNA sequences from this sample encode an identical CDR3 as well. V gene TRBV7-9 combines with J gene TRBJ2-2; D not resolved. Germline assignment: CDR1 SEHNR and CDR2 FQNEAQ (reference sequence). The V end was cut by 3 bases, the J end by 4 bases, with 3 bases between. This CDR3 contains 12 residues. Here the CDR3 DNA reads TGTGCCAGCAGCTTGGTCACCGGGGAGCTGTTTTTT. Translated: CASSLVTGELFF.

The chain joins TRBV5-4 to TRBJ2-1; 9 bases map to TRBD2. Trimming removed 5 bases from V and 4 bases from J; junction bases left unmatched: 10. The CDR3 has 16 residues. CDR1 and CDR2 (germline): SGHNT, YYREEE (reference sequence). The CDR3 bases are TGTGCCAGCAGTTCCGGTCTAGCGGGAATTTACAATGAGCAGTTCTTC. Amino acids: CASSSGLAGIYNEQFF.